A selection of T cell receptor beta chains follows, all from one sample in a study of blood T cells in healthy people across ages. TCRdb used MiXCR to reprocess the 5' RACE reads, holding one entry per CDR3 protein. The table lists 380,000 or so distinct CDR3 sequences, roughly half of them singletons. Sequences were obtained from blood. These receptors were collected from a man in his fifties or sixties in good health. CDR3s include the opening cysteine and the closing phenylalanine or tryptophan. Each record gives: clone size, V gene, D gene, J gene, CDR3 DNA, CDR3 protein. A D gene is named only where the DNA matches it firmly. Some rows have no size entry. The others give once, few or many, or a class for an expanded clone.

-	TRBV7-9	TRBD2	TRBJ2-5	TGTGCCAGCAGACTAGCGGGAGATCCTCAGCAGTACTTC	CASRLAGDPQQYF
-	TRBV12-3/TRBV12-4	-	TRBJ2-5	TGTGCCAGCAGTTTAGGACAGACGCAAGACAATGAGCAGTACTTC	CASSLGQTQDNEQYF
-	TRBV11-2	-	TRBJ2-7	TGTGCCAGCAGCTGGTCTAACGGATACGAGCAGTACTTC	CASSWSNGYEQYF
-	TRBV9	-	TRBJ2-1	TGTGCCAGCAGCGTAAAGGGGATCGAGCAGTTCTTC	CASSVKGIEQFF
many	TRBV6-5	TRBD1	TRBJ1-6	TGTGCCAGCAGTTCCGGACAGGGAAGGCCCCTCCACTTT	CASSSGQGRPLHF
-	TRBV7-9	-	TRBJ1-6	TGTGCCAGCAGCTTCAAGGGGTGGGAATCACCCCTCCACTTT	CASSFKGWESPLHF
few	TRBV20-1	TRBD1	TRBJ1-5	TGCAGTGCTATCCCGGGACAGGGGGCATGGCAGCCCCAGCATTTT	CSAIPGQGAWQPQHF
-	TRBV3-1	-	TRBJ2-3	TGTGCCAGCAGCCCCCGATCGGCGGGGATGGGGGGCACAGATACGCAGTATTTT	CASSPRSAGMGGTDTQYF
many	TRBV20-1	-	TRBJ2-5	TGCAGTGCTAGAGGCCCTATGGGCCAAGAGACCCAGTACTTC	CSARGPMGQETQYF
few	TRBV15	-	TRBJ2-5	TGTGCCACCAGTAAGGGGCTTAGCAGGGAGCAGTACTTC	CATSKGLSREQYF
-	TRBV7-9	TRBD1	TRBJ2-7	TGTGCCAGCAGCGGACAGGGTGGGGACGAGCAGTACTTC	CASSGQGGDEQYF
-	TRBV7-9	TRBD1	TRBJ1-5	TGTGCCAGCAGCTTAGTGGCCAGCCCCGGGACAGGATTCAATCAGCCCCAGCATTTT	CASSLVASPGTGFNQPQHF
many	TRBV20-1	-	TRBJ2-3	TGCAGTGCTATCGACAGGCGTTTGACAGATACGCAGTATTTT	CSAIDRRLTDTQYF
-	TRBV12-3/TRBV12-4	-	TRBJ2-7	TGTGCCAGCAGTTTACAAGTCCAAGAGGTCGAGCAGTACTTC	CASSLQVQEVEQYF
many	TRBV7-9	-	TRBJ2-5	TGTGCCAGCAGCCTGACCCTCTCAGGAGAGACCCAGTACTTC	CASSLTLSGETQYF
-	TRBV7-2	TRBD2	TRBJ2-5	TGTGCCGGCAGCCCGGGGGGAGCGCTCCAAGAGACCCAGTACTTC	CAGSPGGALQETQYF
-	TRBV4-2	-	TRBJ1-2	TGTGCCAGCAGCCGGACTATGGATGGCTACACCTTC	CASSRTMDGYTF
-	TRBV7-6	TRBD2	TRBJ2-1	TGTGCCAGCAGCGACTCAGGGAGGGCGTACAATGAGCAGTTCTTC	CASSDSGRAYNEQFF
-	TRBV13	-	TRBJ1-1	TGTGCCAGCAGCCGCTACAGGGTCGGCGATGAAGCTTTCTTT	CASSRYRVGDEAFF
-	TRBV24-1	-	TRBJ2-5	TGTGCCACCAGTGAGTTTAAGGACAGCAACCTTGAGGGAGAGCAGTACTTC	CATSEFKDSNLEGEQYF
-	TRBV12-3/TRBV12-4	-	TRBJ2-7	TGTGCCAGCAGCTTAGCGCTCGGGACCAGGTACTTC	CASSLALGTRYF
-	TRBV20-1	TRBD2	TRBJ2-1	TGCAGTGCTAGAGTATTGGCGGGAGGGCCATCACATGAGCAGTTCTTC	CSARVLAGGPSHEQFF
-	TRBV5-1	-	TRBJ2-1	TGCGCCAGCATGCCCAGCGGTATTGTGTATAATGAGCAGTTCTTC	CASMPSGIVYNEQFF
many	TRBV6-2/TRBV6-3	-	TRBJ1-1	TGTGCCAGCAGTTGGACCGAAGGCGCTGAAGCTTTCTTT	CASSWTEGAEAFF